A selection of T cell receptor beta chains follows, all from one sample in a study of blood T cell repertoires in COVID-19. Profiling relied on immunoSEQ multiplex PCR, and the TCRdb table lists in-frame clones only, not all of them. The sample holds some 290,000 clones, roughly 90% seen once. The sequencing sample was made of PBMCs or T cells enriched from blood (not recorded which). These receptors came from a woman in her thirties who had been exposed to COVID-19. Each CDR3 is given with its conserved first and last residue. D genes are given only for firm matches. Expanded clones get a size class; other rows say once, few or many, or leave the size out.

V	size	J	D	DNA	CDR3
TRBV7-2	once	TRBJ1-2	TRBD1	TGTGCCAGCAGCCAGGTCGTGGGACAGGCCTCTAACTATGGCTACACCTTC	CASSQVVGQASNYGYTF
TRBV9	.	TRBJ1-3	TRBD1	TGTGCCAGCAGTGCTTGGGACAGCACTCACCTCTCTGGAAACACCATATATTTT	CASSAWDSTHLSGNTIYF
TRBV7-9	.	TRBJ2-5	.	TGTGCCAGCAGCTTAGTAGGGGTCGGGGAGACCCAGTACTTC	CASSLVGVGETQYF
TRBV25-1	.	TRBJ1-4	.	TGTGCCAGCAGTGGTCCCGGGAGGAATGAAAAACTGTTTTTT	CASSGPGRNEKLFF
TRBV6-6	.	TRBJ1-2	.	TGTGCCAGCAGTTACTCGCGTACGAACTATGGCTACACCTTC	CASSYSRTNYGYTF
TRBV9	.	TRBJ1-5	.	TGTGCCAGCAGCGCCCACGGGAATCAGCCCCAGCATTTT	CASSAHGNQPQHF
TRBV24-1	.	TRBJ2-1	.	TGTGCCACCAGTGACAAGACAGAATATAATGAGCAGTTCTTC	CATSDKTEYNEQFF
TRBV6-6	.	TRBJ2-2	TRBD1	TGTGCCAGCAGTCCACAGGGGGCGTACACCGGGGAGCTGTTTTTT	CASSPQGAYTGELFF
TRBV12-5	.	TRBJ1-6	.	TGTGCTAGTGGTTTGGTACTGAATCCTAGCTCCTATAATTCACCCCTCCACTTT	CASGLVLNPSSYNSPLHF
TRBV7-9	.	TRBJ2-7	TRBD2	TGTGCCAGCAGCTTAGGTTTTAGCGGGGGGGCCCGTCGTCTCTACGAGCAGTACTTC	CASSLGFSGGARRLYEQYF
TRBV18	.	TRBJ2-1	.	TGTGCCAGCTCACCTCCTACAGGAGACAGCTTTGAGCAGTTCTTC	CASSPPTGDSFEQFF
TRBV13	.	TRBJ2-7	.	TGTGCCAGCAGCTTAGAACCGGGAACGAACGAGCAGTACTTC	CASSLEPGTNEQYF
TRBV7-8	.	TRBJ2-5	TRBD2	TGTGCCGGAACCAACTCTAGCGGGGGGCTAGAAACCCAGTACTTC	CAGTNSSGGLETQYF
TRBV7-9	.	TRBJ1-2	TRBD1	TGTGCCAGCAGCTTTTGGACAGGGGGCGGTGGGAACTATGGCTACACCTTC	CASSFWTGGGGNYGYTF
TRBV7-2	once	TRBJ2-7	TRBD1	TGTGCCAGCAGCAGGACAGGGGGGGTTAGCTCCTACGAGCAGTACTTC	CASSRTGGVSSYEQYF
TRBV27	once	TRBJ1-2	.	TGTGCCGCCAAAGTTAAGACATGGGGCCTCTACTATGGCTACACCTTC	CAAKVKTWGLYYGYTF
TRBV5-4	once	TRBJ2-3	.	TGTGCCAGCAGACTAGAGAGGGTGCTGGCACCAGATACGCAGTATTTT	CASRLERVLAPDTQYF
TRBV5-1	.	TRBJ2-2	.	TGCGCCAGCACGTACGGGGGCGGGGAGCTGTTTTTT	CASTYGGGELFF
TRBV4-2	.	TRBJ2-7	TRBD1	TGTGCCAGCAGCCAAGGAGGGACAGGGGGCTCCTACGAGCAGTACTTC	CASSQGGTGGSYEQYF
TRBV5-4	.	TRBJ1-6	.	TGTGCCAGCAGCTTGGCTAGGGGGACGTATAATTCACCCCTCCACTTT	CASSLARGTYNSPLHF
TRBV15	.	TRBJ1-3	TRBD1	TGTGCCACCAGCACCCCGGGACAGCTCTCTGGAAACACCATATATTTT	CATSTPGQLSGNTIYF
TRBV6-6	.	TRBJ2-7	.	TGTGCCAGCAGTTACTGGCAGTCCTACGAGCAGTACTTC	CASSYWQSYEQYF
TRBV11-3	.	TRBJ2-3	TRBD1	TGTGCCAGCAGCCGATCAATGGGACAGGGGTTAGGTACGCAGTATTTT	CASSRSMGQGLGTQYF
TRBV5-1	.	TRBJ1-2	TRBD1	TGCGCCAGCAGCTTGGACAGGGGCCTCTATGGCTACACCTTC	CASSLDRGLYGYTF
TRBV19	.	TRBJ2-7	TRBD2	TGTGCCAGTAAGGTCCGGGGGGCCTACGAGCAGTACTTC	CASKVRGAYEQYF
TRBV14	.	TRBJ2-1	.	TGTGCCAGCAGCTCCGTTAGAAGCTCCTACAATGAGCAGTTCTTC	CASSSVRSSYNEQFF
TRBV25-1	.	TRBJ2-7	.	TGTGCCAGCAGTAGTCCCGGGGACTACGAGCAGTACTTC	CASSSPGDYEQYF
TRBV5-8	.	TRBJ1-5	.	TGTGCCAGCAGCTTGGACGGGTCCAGCAATCAGCCCCAGCATTTT	CASSLDGSSNQPQHF
TRBV19	.	TRBJ1-6	TRBD1	TGTGCCAGTGGTAGGACAGGAGCCTTAGATTCACCCCTCCACTTT	CASGRTGALDSPLHF
TRBV3-1/TRBV3-2	.	TRBJ2-5	.	TGTGCCAGCAGCCAAAACTCGGAGACCCAGTACTTC	CASSQNSETQYF
TRBV30	once	TRBJ2-3	.	TGTGCCTGGACGATAGCCGATACGCAGTATTTT	CAWTIADTQYF
TRBV7-9	.	TRBJ1-5	.	TGTGCCAGCAGCTTAGCGAGGTTCGAGGGTTCCAATCAGCCCCAGCATTTT	CASSLARFEGSNQPQHF
TRBV5-1	.	TRBJ1-2	.	TGCGCCAGCAGCATACAGGGATTAGGCTATGGCTACACCTTC	CASSIQGLGYGYTF
TRBV4-3	.	TRBJ2-3	TRBD2	TGCGCCAGCAGCCAAGATCCCCTAGCGGGGAGCACAGATACGCAGTATTTT	CASSQDPLAGSTDTQYF
TRBV2	once	TRBJ1-5	TRBD1	TGTGCCAGCAGGGGGACAGGGGGCTTTCAGCCCCAGCATTTT	CASRGTGGFQPQHF
TRBV5-1	.	TRBJ1-1	TRBD1	TGCGCCAGCACGGACAGGGGGCAGGGAACTGAAGCTTTCTTT	CASTDRGQGTEAFF
TRBV18	.	TRBJ2-3	.	TGTGCCAGCTCACCCACCCCAGGCACAGATACGCAGTATTTT	CASSPTPGTDTQYF
TRBV15	.	TRBJ2-6	.	TGTGCCACCAGCAGAGGCGATCTAGTTACCGGGGCCAACGTCCTGACTTTC	CATSRGDLVTGANVLTF
TRBV11-2	.	TRBJ1-1	TRBD1	TGTGCCAGCAGCTCTACGGACAGGGTGTTTGAAGCTTTCTTT	CASSSTDRVFEAFF
TRBV9	.	TRBJ2-1	TRBD1	TGTGCCAGCAGCGTGGGGACAGGGTCTTATGAGCAGTTCTTC	CASSVGTGSYEQFF
TRBV4-1	few	TRBJ1-1	TRBD1	TGCGCCAGCAGCCTTCGGACAGGGGGCGATCACACTGAAGCTTTCTTT	CASSLRTGGDHTEAFF
TRBV10-3	.	TRBJ1-1	.	TGTGCCATCAGACCGGACAGTAAGAACACTGAAGCTTTCTTT	CAIRPDSKNTEAFF
TRBV5-1	.	TRBJ1-1	TRBD1	TGCGCCAGCAGCTTCGAGACAGGGGTGGTTGAAGCTTTCTTT	CASSFETGVVEAFF
TRBV10-1	.	TRBJ2-1	.	TGCGCCAGCACGATAACGGGGGGCGGGAACAATGAGCAGTTCTTC	CASTITGGGNNEQFF
TRBV4-2	.	TRBJ1-2	TRBD1	TGTGCCAGCAGCCCCGGGACAGGGGGATTCTATGGCTACACCTTC	CASSPGTGGFYGYTF
TRBV6-5	.	TRBJ2-7	.	TGTGCCAGCAGTTACGGCAGGGGTAGGGGCGAGCAGTACTTC	CASSYGRGRGEQYF